The TCR beta chain described here comes from a study of CD8+ T cells in alopecia areata. Sequencing used cDNA as its template, made by extracting RNA and reverse transcribing it. TCRdb keeps only in-frame clones here, not all; method: immunoSEQ multiplex PCR. Of under 250,000 clones listed, 50% to 60% were seen once; the top ten hold roughly 1.5%. Treatment noted: oral pan-JAK inhibitor, 5-10 mg twice daily. Individuals with alopecia areata gave both lesional scalp punch biopsies and peripheral blood for collection. V was trimmed by 1 base and J by 4 bases, leaving 14 bases between them. Germline CDR1 is GTSNPN and CDR2 is SVGIG (reference sequence). The CDR3 extends over 15 amino acids.

Sample: CD4+ T cells sorted from blood, taken at week 4, from a patient treated with tofacitinib. The TCR comes from a human donor with alopecia areata. This rearrangement joins TRBV30 to TRBJ1-3, with D uncertain. This CDR3 is CAWSAIHVAGNTIYF. The CDR3 bases are TGTGCCTGGAGTGCTATTCACGTTGCGGGAAACACCATATATTTT. The full variable domain, in which reference TRBV30 and TRBJ1-3 provide the parts outside the CDR3, is SQTIHQWPATLVQPVGSPLSLECTVEGTSNPNLYWYRQAAGRGLQLLFYSVGIGQISSEVPQNLSASRPQDRQFILSSKKLLLSDSGFYLCAWSAIHVAGNTIYFGEGSWLTVV.